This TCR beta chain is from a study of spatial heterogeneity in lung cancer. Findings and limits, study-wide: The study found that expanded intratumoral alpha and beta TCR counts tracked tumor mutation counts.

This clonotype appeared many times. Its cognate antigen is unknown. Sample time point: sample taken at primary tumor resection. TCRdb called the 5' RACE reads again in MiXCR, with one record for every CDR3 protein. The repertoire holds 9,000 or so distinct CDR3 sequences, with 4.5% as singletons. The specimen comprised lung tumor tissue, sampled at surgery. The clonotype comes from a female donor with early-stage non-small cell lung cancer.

The CDR3, as DNA: TGTGCCATCAGTGCCCAAAGGGGTTCCTACGAGCAGTACTTC. This codes for CAISAQRGSYEQYF. The V and J genes are TRBV10-3 and TRBJ2-7; perhaps TRBD1 as D (5 bases). V lost 4 bases, J lost 1 base, and 11 bases lay in between. The CDR3 is 14 amino acids. Germline V gives CDR1 ENHRY, CDR2 SYGVKD.